Each of the 28 T cell receptor beta chains below was sequenced from the same sample in a study of control samples from healthy donors and cancer patients. Sequencing was performed with immunoSEQ multiplex PCR; in TCRdb, only in-frame clones are kept and a portion is missing. The sample has more than 100,000 clones; approximately 90% are singletons. Sequencing was performed on blood. All receptors come from a man aged 18-30 years in good health.

The chain couples TRBV30 to TRBJ1-2; D not resolved. Germline V gene sequence: CDR1 GTSNPN, CDR2 SVGIG (reference sequence). The CDR3 is made up of 11 amino acids. Trimming removed 8 bases at V and 8 bases at J, with 15 bases between. In DNA form, the CDR3 reads TGTGCCCAGGACTGGCTCGGGGGCTACACCTTC. Amino acids: CAQDWLGGYTF.

V usage is TRBV3-1 (or the pseudogene TRBV3-2) and J usage is TRBJ1-1; D gene unclear. Germline V gene lookup returns CDR1 LGHDT and CDR2 YNNKEL (reference sequence). The CDR3 consists of 13 residues. Trimming pared 3 bases from V and 5 bases from J, leaving 10 bases between. CDR3: CASSHERRTEAFF. The CDR3 DNA reads TGTGCCAGCAGCCATGAACGGAGGACTGAAGCTTTCTTT.

The chain has TRBV5-6 and TRBJ1-2; possibly TRBD1 for D (5 bases). Germline V lookup: CDR1 SGHDT, CDR2 YYEEEE. The CDR3 sequence is 14 residues long. The V gene lost 4 bases and the J gene lost 6 bases, with 16 bases spanning the gap. DNA of the CDR3: TGTGCCAGCAGCCAGACGACAGCAGCTGATGGCTACACCTTC. Residues: CASSQTTAADGYTF.

This chain connects TRBV27 to TRBJ1-1; D is possibly TRBD1 (5 bases). Germline V CDR1 and CDR2: MNHEY, SMNVEV (reference sequence). This CDR3 spans 16 amino acids. The V and J ends lost 7 bases and 1 base respectively, with 19 bases between them. The CDR3 loop reads CASIPLRGTRNTEAFF. CDR3 nucleotide sequence: TGTGCCAGCATACCCCTCCGGGGGACGAGGAACACTGAAGCTTTCTTT.

The rearrangement links TRBV15 to TRBJ2-3; D uncertain. Germline values: CDR1 LNHNV, CDR2 YYDKDF (reference sequence). Trimming removed 0 bases at V and 4 bases at J, with 11 bases between. This CDR3 spans 15 amino acids. In nucleotides, the CDR3 is TGTGCCACCAGCAGAGATGGGGTAAGGTCAGATACGCAGTATTTT. This translates into CATSRDGVRSDTQYF.

This clone came up a few times. The genes are TRBV30 and TRBJ2-5, with D possibly matching TRBD1 (6 bases). V lost 4 bases and J lost 5, with 17 bases in between. The CDR3 is 14 residues long. Germline V gives CDR1 GTSNPN, CDR2 SVGIG (reference sequence). The CDR3 here is CAWNVRAGDETQYF. In DNA, the CDR3 is TGTGCCTGGAATGTCAGGGCAGGGGATGAGACCCAGTACTTC.

In its sample, this clone was seen a few times. The V call is TRBV6-5, the J call TRBJ1-1, with a tentative D call TRBD1 (5 bases). The length of the CDR3 is 14 residues. V was shortened by 7 bases and J by 3 bases, with 15 bases between the two germline ends. CDR1 MNHEY and CDR2 SVGAGI come from the germline V gene. CDR3: CASIPPAGYTEAFF. In nucleotides, the CDR3 is TGTGCCAGCATCCCACCCGCAGGGTACACTGAAGCTTTCTTT.

The chain combines TRBV10-2 with TRBJ2-7, with D tentatively TRBD1 (6 bases). Germline V gene lookup returns CDR1 WSHSY and CDR2 SAAADI. Deletions cut 10 bases from V and 3 bases from J, with 16 bases between. The CDR3 is made up of 13 amino acids. The CDR3 coding sequence is TGCGCCACCTCCGGGACATCAAACTACGAGCAGTACTTC. This translates into CATSGTSNYEQYF.

This clone was seen only once. The V and J genes are TRBV7-9 and TRBJ2-7, with D perhaps assigned TRBD1 or TRBD2 (5 bases each). V gave up 3 bases and J gave up 4 bases, with 19 bases separating them. CDR3 length: 16 residues. The germline V gene has CDR1 SEHNR and CDR2 FQNEAQ (reference sequence). DNA for the CDR3: TGTGCCAGCAGCTTCGTGGAAAAACGGGGCTCGTACGAGCAGTACTTC. Translation: CASSFVEKRGSYEQYF.

The rearrangement links TRBV5-1 to TRBJ1-1; D perhaps matches TRBD1 (5 bases). The length of the CDR3 is 13 residues. Germline-derived CDR1 and CDR2 are SGHRS and YFSETQ. Trimming took 4 bases from V and 7 from J, leaving 14 bases between them. DNA for the CDR3: TGCGCCAGCAGCCCGGCAGGGTTGGGTGAAGCTTTCTTT. It yields the protein CASSPAGLGEAFF.

The genes are TRBV29-1 and TRBJ1-5, with 11 bases identical to TRBD1. Germline V CDR1 and CDR2: SQVTM, ANQGSEA. Trimming cost V 6 bases and J 3 bases; bases outside gene matches: 1. The CDR3 is 13 amino acids. The CDR3 nucleotides are TGCAGCGTGGACAGGGGGCCCAATCAGCCCCAGCATTTT. It specifies CSVDRGPNQPQHF.

This clone was recorded only once. V gene TRBV19 combines with J gene TRBJ1-3; no firm D call. This CDR3 contains 17 residues. Germline V lookup: CDR1 LNHDA, CDR2 SQIVND (reference sequence). The germline V and J ends were trimmed by 0 bases and 0 bases, with 12 bases remaining between them. The CDR3 protein is CASSIDRGSSSGNTIYF. CDR3 nucleotide sequence: TGTGCCAGTAGTATAGATCGGGGTTCCAGCTCTGGAAACACCATATATTTT.

This chain uses TRBV2 with TRBJ1-4; 9 nucleotides agree with TRBD1. The germline gives CDR1 SNHLY, CDR2 FYNNEI. The CDR3 contains 13 residues. With V trimmed by 6 bases and J by 6 bases, 2 bases remained unmatched. The CDR3 loop reads CASRNRGHEKLFF. CDR3 DNA: TGTGCCAGCAGAAACAGGGGGCATGAAAAACTGTTTTTT.

The chain couples TRBV24-1 to TRBJ2-5; D remains ambiguous. This CDR3 region has 14 residues. Trimming pared 3 bases from V and 3 bases from J, leaving 10 bases between. CDR1 is KGHDR, CDR2 SFDVKD, per germline. This chain's CDR3 is CATSDGEVKETQYF. The CDR3 DNA is TGTGCCACCAGTGATGGAGAGGTGAAAGAGACCCAGTACTTC.

Here the CDR3 reads CASSSDPVSGYTF. The CDR3 region has the DNA TGTGCCAGCAGCTCTGACCCGGTGAGTGGCTACACCTTC. The chain couples TRBV5-4 to TRBJ1-2; D call uncertain. The CDR3 spans 13 residues. The V end was cut by 3 bases, the J end by 7 bases, with 13 bases between. From germline, CDR1 is SGHNT and CDR2 YYREEE (reference sequence).

This chain connects TRBV19 to TRBJ1-2; D is perhaps TRBD1 (6 bases). From germline, CDR1 is LNHDA and CDR2 SQIVND (reference sequence). The V and J ends lost 3 bases and 9 bases respectively, with 11 bases between them. CDR3 length: 12 amino acids. The CDR3 loop is CASSIQGLSYTF. CDR3 DNA sequence: TGTGCCAGTAGTATTCAGGGGTTGAGCTACACCTTC.

This chain connects TRBV7-3 to TRBJ1-1; tentatively, D is TRBD1 (6 bases). The germline gives CDR1 SGHTA, CDR2 FQGTGA. The length of the CDR3 is 13 residues. The ends were cut back, 4 bases at V and 2 bases at J, with 8 bases in the middle. CDR3 bases: TGTGCCAGCAGCTCGGGACACAACACTGAAGCTTTCTTT. Translation gives CASSSGHNTEAFF.

The V call is TRBV5-5, the J call TRBJ1-5, with D unclear. From germline, CDR1 is SGHKS and CDR2 YYEKEE (reference sequence). Trimming pared 4 bases from V and 7 bases from J, leaving 15 bases between. The CDR3 runs 14 residues. The CDR3 sequence: CASSPEPSQQPQHF. In nucleotides, the CDR3 is TGTGCCAGCAGCCCCGAGCCGTCCCAACAGCCCCAGCATTTT.

This rearrangement joins TRBV9 to TRBJ1-1; D gene unclear. This CDR3 comprises 16 residues. Germline-derived CDR1 and CDR2 are SGDLS and YYNGEE. V shed 0 bases and J shed 0 bases, with 12 bases lying between them. CDR3 residues: CASSVDTQAMNTEAFF. The CDR3 region has the DNA TGTGCCAGCAGCGTAGATACCCAGGCTATGAACACTGAAGCTTTCTTT.

The genes are TRBV30 and TRBJ1-2; D remains ambiguous. Germline CDR1 GTSNPN, CDR2 SVGIG (reference sequence). The CDR3 contains 16 residues. Trimming removed 4 bases from V and 5 bases from J, with 23 bases in between. The DNA of the CDR3 is TGTGCCTGGAACATGCCGGGCGCCCTCCCCCCTTATGGCTACACCTTC. Amino acids: CAWNMPGALPPYGYTF.

V is TRBV11-2 and J is TRBJ1-2; a possible D gene is TRBD1 (5 bases). CDR3 length equals 17 residues. Germline CDR1 is SGHAT and CDR2 is FQNNGV. The V and J ends lost 1 base and 5 bases respectively, with 20 bases between them. The CDR3 loop reads CASSLALVAGTGYGYTF. The CDR3 bases are TGTGCCAGCAGCTTAGCATTAGTCGCCGGGACTGGTTATGGCTACACCTTC.

The chain's CDR3 is CASTADRKAFF. CDR3 nucleotides: TGTGCCAGCACCGCAGACCGGAAAGCTTTCTTT. The chain is built from TRBV12-3 or TRBV12-4 and TRBJ1-1, with D uncertain. V dropped 7 bases and J dropped 9 bases, with 12 bases sitting between them. The CDR3 loop spans 11 amino acids.

In this sample, this clone turned up a few times. The rearrangement uses TRBV4-1 and TRBJ2-5; 9 bases match TRBD2. Germline CDR1 MGHRA, CDR2 YSYEKL. The CDR3 covers 16 residues. The V gene end was trimmed by 4 bases and the J gene end by 5 bases; junction bases not matched to a gene: 11. CDR3 sequence reads: CASSPQSSGGLETQYF. CDR3 in DNA: TGCGCCAGCAGCCCCCAGAGTAGCGGGGGTCTCGAGACCCAGTACTTC.

The sample holds one count of this clone. This chain joins TRBV24-1 and TRBJ1-2; a possible D gene is TRBD1 (6 bases). This CDR3 region has 14 residues. V was clipped by 2 bases and J by 6 bases, with 12 bases between them. Germline values: CDR1 KGHDR, CDR2 SFDVKD. The CDR3 region is CATSDSDRTDGYTF. The CDR3 bases are TGTGCCACCAGTGATTCGGATAGGACAGATGGCTACACCTTC.

The V call is TRBV9, the J call TRBJ2-2; no definite D call. Germline assignment: CDR1 SGDLS and CDR2 YYNGEE. The CDR3 is 13 amino acids. V lost 0 bases and J 6 bases, leaving 6 bases between the germline ends. The CDR3 bases are TGTGCCAGCAGCGTAGCGGTTTCCGGGGAGCTGTTTTTT. It codes for CASSVAVSGELFF.

This CDR3 reads CASSVDTGGVAEAFF. In DNA, the CDR3 is TGTGCCAGCAGCGTGGATACAGGGGGAGTAGCTGAAGCTTTCTTT. The gene calls are TRBV9 and TRBJ1-1, with TRBD1 identical over 8 bases. Germline CDR1 and CDR2: SGDLS and YYNGEE. The V gene end was trimmed by 2 bases and the J gene end by 6 bases; junction bases not matched to a gene: 9. The CDR3 consists of 15 residues.

The chain combines TRBV3-1 (or the pseudogene TRBV3-2) with TRBJ1-1; D gene unclear. The CDR3 totals 16 residues. Germline V gives CDR1 LGHDT, CDR2 YNNKEL (reference sequence). V was pared by 0 bases and J by 0 bases, with 11 bases between. CDR3 sequence: CASSQDQAALNTEAFF. CDR3 DNA: TGTGCCAGCAGCCAAGATCAGGCGGCCCTGAACACTGAAGCTTTCTTT.

The chain employs TRBV10-3 and TRBJ2-5, with 9 bases aligning to TRBD1. The V gene's germline CDR1 is ENHRY and CDR2 SYGVKD. Germline trimming cut 4 bases from V and 5 bases from J; bases unmatched to any gene: 8. CDR3 length: 15 amino acids. CDR3 region: CAISGGTGIRETQYF. The CDR3 DNA is TGTGCCATCAGTGGGGGGACAGGGATAAGGGAGACCCAGTACTTC.